The 17 T cell receptor beta chains given below trace back to one sample, sequenced in a study of response to subunit inactivated influenza vaccine. TCRdb re-analysed the RT-PCR reads in MiXCR, keeping a single row per CDR3 protein. In the table there are about 520,000 distinct CDR3 sequences, roughly 25% of which are singletons. This material consisted of CD4+ T cells sorted from PBMCs, taken less than 6 days after vaccination. Every receptor here comes from a man in his forties or fifties who received an inactivated influenza vaccine.

V gene TRBV5-1 combines with J gene TRBJ2-1; TRBD1 might be the D (6 bases). Germline V gene lookup returns CDR1 SGHRS and CDR2 YFSETQ. The CDR3 runs to 15 residues. V gave up 1 base and J gave up 7 bases, with 15 bases separating them. CDR3 region: CASSLIRTALNEQFF. CDR3 DNA: TGCGCCAGCAGCTTGATCAGGACAGCTTTAAATGAGCAGTTCTTC.

This clonotype was seen more than once but under ten times. The rearrangement uses TRBV5-1 and TRBJ2-3; TRBD2 might be the D (5 bases). The CDR3 contains 11 residues. V lost 9 bases to trimming and J lost 3 bases, with 8 bases between them. Germline V gene data show CDR1 as SGHRS and CDR2 as YFSETQ. This chain's CDR3 is CATGETDTQYF. Here the CDR3 DNA reads TGCGCCACCGGGGAAACAGATACGCAGTATTTT.

The chain carries TRBV2 and TRBJ2-5; D gene unclear. V was cut by 4 bases and J by 2 bases, with 8 bases left in between. Germline lookup yields CDR1 SNHLY and CDR2 FYNNEI. This CDR3 comprises 13 residues. The CDR3 DNA follows: TGTGCCAGCAGTGTGTTGTGGCAAGAGACCCAGTACTTC. It encodes CASSVLWQETQYF.

The rearrangement uses TRBV18 and TRBJ2-2; D call uncertain. Germline V gene data show CDR1 as KGHSH and CDR2 as LQKENI. This CDR3 has 12 residues. V was shortened by 2 bases and J by 7 bases, with 5 bases between the two germline ends. This CDR3 reads CASSPYNGELFF. For the CDR3, the DNA is TGTGCCAGCTCACCATATAACGGGGAGCTGTTTTTT.

The V and J genes are TRBV7-9 and TRBJ2-2; 7 bases line up with TRBD2. Looked up from germline, CDR1 is SEHNR and CDR2 is FQNEAQ (reference sequence). V lost 4 bases to trimming and J lost 5 bases; unmatched junction nucleotides: 13. The CDR3 runs to 17 residues. In DNA, the CDR3 is TGTGCCAGCAGCTCGACTCGGGCTAGCGGAGGGACCGGGGAGCTGTTTTTT. The encoded protein is CASSSTRASGGTGELFF.

The chain couples TRBV12-3 or TRBV12-4 to TRBJ2-7; 8 bases are shared with TRBD1. The CDR3 has 17 amino acids. J was trimmed by 0 bases and V by 0 bases; bases with no gene match: 7. The CDR3 nucleotides are TGTGCCAGCAGTTTAGCAACGACAGGGGCGCGCTCCTACGAGCAGTACTTC. This sequence encodes CASSLATTGARSYEQYF.

This clonotype was seen more than once but under ten times. This sequence joins TRBV28 and TRBJ2-7; 8 bases align to TRBD1. The CDR3 consists of 15 residues. Trimming removed 9 bases from V and 2 bases from J; junction bases left unmatched: 12. CDR1 and CDR2 from the germline V gene are MDHEN and SYDVKM. The CDR3 DNA reads as TGTGCCAGTACTCGGACAGGGCTGCCCCCCTACGAGCAGTACTTC. Translation gives CASTRTGLPPYEQYF.

The chain has TRBV7-2 and TRBJ1-1, with D tentatively TRBD1 (5 bases). Germline V gene sequence: CDR1 SGHTA, CDR2 FQGNSA. V shed 1 base and J shed 6 bases, with 12 bases lying between them. This CDR3 contains 14 residues. The CDR3 DNA follows: TGTGCCAGCAGCTTAGACAGGAGGTCCCCTGAAGCTTTCTTT. This translates into CASSLDRRSPEAFF.

This clonotype has ten or more counts. The chain has TRBV6-5 and TRBJ2-1; 8 bases map to TRBD2. The CDR3 is made up of 15 amino acids. Germline trimming cut 6 bases from V and 0 bases from J; bases unmatched to any gene: 4. In germline, CDR1 is MNHEY, CDR2 SVGAGI. The CDR3 is CASSTSGSSYNEQFF. In nucleotides, the CDR3 is TGTGCCAGCAGCACTAGCGGCAGCTCCTACAATGAGCAGTTCTTC.

V usage is TRBV5-2 and J usage is TRBJ2-2; TRBD2 is taken as the D call from the table, unchecked against the DNA. TRBV5-2 is a documented pseudogene. This CDR3 spans 13 amino acids. The DNA for the CDR3 is TGTGCCAGGGGCCCTCGTGGTACCGGGGAGCTGTTTTTT. The encoded protein is CARGPRGTGELFF.

This rearrangement joins TRBV18 to TRBJ2-2; 9 bases agree with TRBD1. This CDR3 spans 15 amino acids. V shed 4 bases, J shed 5 bases, and the junction held 5 bases outside the gene matches. Germline V gene data show CDR1 as KGHSH and CDR2 as LQKENI. The CDR3 DNA reads as TGTGCCAGCTCACGGGACAGGGTGGCGACCGGGGAGCTGTTTTTT. Translated: CASSRDRVATGELFF.

This clonotype has only a few counts. This chain uses TRBV20-1 with TRBJ2-5, with 7 bases fitting TRBD1. The CDR3 is 15 residues long. The germline CDR1 and CDR2 sequences are DFQATT and SNEGSKA (reference sequence). The V and J ends lost 0 bases and 1 base, in that order; junction bases with no gene match: 5. CDR3: CSARDPRTGQETQYF. CDR3 nucleotide sequence: TGCAGTGCTAGAGATCCTAGGACAGGCCAAGAGACCCAGTACTTC.

This clonotype was found many times. V is TRBV10-3 and J is TRBJ2-7, with a tentative D call TRBD1 (5 bases). Trimming pared 4 bases from V and 0 bases from J, leaving 19 bases between. This CDR3 comprises 17 residues. Germline V lookup: CDR1 ENHRY, CDR2 SYGVKD. The CDR3 bases are TGTGCCATCAGTGTCATTCAAAGTACAGGACACTCCTACGAGCAGTACTTC. Residues: CAISVIQSTGHSYEQYF.

For the CDR3, the DNA is TGTGCCAGCAGCGCGGGACTACCGGTTCGTTTGATTAGTGAGCAGTTCTTC. Its translation: CASSAGLPVRLISEQFF. The chain couples TRBV7-9 to TRBJ2-1; 7 bases agree with TRBD2. The ends lost 5 bases at V and 9 bases at J; junction bases unmatched: 19. There are 17 residues in the CDR3. Germline CDR1 is SEHNR and CDR2 is FQNEAQ (reference sequence).

This clonotype has just a few counts. This CDR3 is CASSFGTGTPNTEAFF. The CDR3 DNA follows: TGTGCCAGCAGCTTCGGGACAGGGACCCCGAACACTGAAGCTTTCTTT. The gene calls are TRBV5-4 and TRBJ1-1, with 9 bases matching TRBD1. This CDR3 contains 16 residues. Losses at the gene ends were 2 bases for V and 1 base for J; bases not matched to a gene: 6. The germline V gene encodes CDR1 SGHNT and CDR2 YYREEE (reference sequence). Full variable domain (remainder filled in from reference TRBV5-4 and TRBJ1-1): ETGVTQSPTHLIKTRGQQVTLRCSSQSGHNTVSWYQQALGQGPQFIFQYYREEENGRGNFPPRFSGLQFPNYSSELNVNALELDDSALYLCASSFGTGTPNTEAFFGQGTRLTVV.

This clonotype was found a few times. V usage is TRBV4-3 and J usage is TRBJ2-1; TRBD1 is a possible D gene (6 bases). The germline CDR1 and CDR2 sequences are LGHNA and YSLEER. Between the trimmed V and J ends, which lost 0 bases and 7 bases, there was a span of 16 bases. CDR3 length equals 16 residues. This chain's CDR3 is CASSQDKGDVFNEQFF. CDR3 sequence (DNA): TGCGCCAGCAGCCAAGATAAGGGGGACGTCTTTAATGAGCAGTTCTTC.

This chain joins TRBV7-6 and TRBJ2-7; 7 bases line up with TRBD2. V gave up 5 bases and J gave up 2 bases; unmatched junction bases: 12. This CDR3 has 16 amino acids. Germline V CDR1 and CDR2: SGHVS, FNYEAQ. CDR3: CASSPSFLAVTYEQYF. As DNA, the CDR3 is TGTGCCAGCAGCCCCAGCTTCCTAGCGGTAACCTACGAGCAGTACTTC.